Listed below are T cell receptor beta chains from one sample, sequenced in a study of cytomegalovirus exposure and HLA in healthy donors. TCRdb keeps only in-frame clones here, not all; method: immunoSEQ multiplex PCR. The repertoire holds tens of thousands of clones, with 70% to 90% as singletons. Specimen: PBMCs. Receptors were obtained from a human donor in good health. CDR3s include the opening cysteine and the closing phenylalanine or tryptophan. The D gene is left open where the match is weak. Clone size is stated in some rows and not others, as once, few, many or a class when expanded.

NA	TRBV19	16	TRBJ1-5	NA	CASSRARLTLNQPQHF	TGTGCCAGTTCCAGGGCACGCCTAACACTCAATCAGCCCCAGCATTTT
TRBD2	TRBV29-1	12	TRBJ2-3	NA	CSGSGFTDTQYF	TGCAGCGGTAGCGGGTTCACAGATACGCAGTATTTT
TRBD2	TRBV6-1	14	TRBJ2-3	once	CASSWERGPDTQYF	TGTGCCAGCAGTTGGGAGCGGGGCCCAGATACGCAGTATTTT
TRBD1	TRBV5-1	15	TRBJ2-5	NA	CASSVRTGNGETQYF	TGCGCCAGCAGCGTAAGGACAGGGAATGGGGAGACCCAGTACTTC
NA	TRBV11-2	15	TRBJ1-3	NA	CASSLTGGTGNTIYF	TGTGCCAGCAGCTTAACGGGAGGAACTGGAAACACCATATATTTT
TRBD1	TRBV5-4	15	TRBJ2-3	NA	CASSMTGTSTDTQYF	TGTGCCAGCAGCATGACAGGGACCAGCACAGATACGCAGTATTTT
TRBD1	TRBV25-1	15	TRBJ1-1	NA	CASSHDRGVYTEAFF	TGTGCCAGCAGTCATGACAGGGGTGTTTACACTGAAGCTTTCTTT
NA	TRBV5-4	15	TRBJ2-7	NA	CASSGRQTSSYEQYF	TGTGCCAGCAGCGGAAGACAGACGAGCTCCTACGAGCAGTACTTC
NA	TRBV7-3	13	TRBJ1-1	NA	CASSLLGDTEAFF	TGTGCCAGCAGCTTATTAGGGGACACTGAAGCTTTCTTT
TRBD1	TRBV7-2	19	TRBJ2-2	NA	CASSPKPPRDRVLTGELFF	TGTGCCAGCAGCCCAAAGCCTCCCCGGGACAGGGTGCTCACCGGGGAGCTGTTTTTT
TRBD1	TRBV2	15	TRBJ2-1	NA	CASSESLNRGYEQFF	TGTGCCAGCAGTGAATCCCTGAACAGGGGGTATGAGCAGTTCTTC
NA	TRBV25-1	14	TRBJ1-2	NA	CASSGLDSNYGYTF	TGTGCCAGCAGTGGCTTGGACAGTAACTATGGCTACACCTTC
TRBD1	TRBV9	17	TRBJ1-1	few	CASSAPGQGVLGTEAFF	TGTGCCAGCAGCGCCCCGGGACAGGGGGTTCTGGGCACTGAAGCTTTCTTT
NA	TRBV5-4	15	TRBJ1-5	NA	CASSLDQGSNQPQHF	TGTGCCAGCAGCTTAGACCAGGGTAGCAATCAGCCCCAGCATTTT
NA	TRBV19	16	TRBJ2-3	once	CASSVGGVGIGDTQYF	TGTGCCAGTAGTGTAGGGGGAGTTGGTATAGGAGATACGCAGTATTTT
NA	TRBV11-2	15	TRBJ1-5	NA	CASSLVGGGEQPQHF	TGTGCCAGCAGCTTAGTGGGGGGAGGGGAACAGCCCCAGCATTTT
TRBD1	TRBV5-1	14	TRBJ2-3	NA	CASGRTGVTDTQYF	TGCGCCAGCGGAAGGACAGGGGTCACAGATACGCAGTATTTT
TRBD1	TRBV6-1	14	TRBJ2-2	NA	CASSTTGGTGELFF	TGTGCCAGCAGTACGACAGGGGGCACCGGGGAGCTGTTTTTT
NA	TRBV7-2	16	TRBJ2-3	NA	CASSSTGVGGMDTQYF	TGTGCCAGCAGCTCCACGGGGGTCGGTGGCATGGATACGCAGTATTTT
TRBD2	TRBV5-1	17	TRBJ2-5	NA	CASSLRSGGAYRETQYF	TGCGCCAGCAGCTTGCGAAGCGGGGGGGCGTATCGAGAGACCCAGTACTTC
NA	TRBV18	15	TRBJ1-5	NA	CASSPGSGGNQPQHF	TGTGCCAGCTCACCTGGATCAGGGGGCAATCAGCCCCAGCATTTT
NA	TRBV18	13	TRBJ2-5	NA	CASSLLREETQYF	TGTGCCAGCTCACTTCTCAGGGAAGAGACCCAGTACTTC
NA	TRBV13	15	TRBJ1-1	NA	CASRPRGGMNTEAFF	TGTGCCAGCAGACCCAGGGGCGGAATGAACACTGAAGCTTTCTTT
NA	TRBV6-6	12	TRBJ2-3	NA	CASSYSRDTQYF	TGTGCCAGCAGTTACTCCCGGGATACGCAGTATTTT
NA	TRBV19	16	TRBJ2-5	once	CASSISQGIWQETQYF	TGTGCCAGTAGTATCAGTCAGGGAATTTGGCAAGAGACCCAGTACTTC
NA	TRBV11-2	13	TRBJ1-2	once	CASSTGLVGGYTF	TGTGCCAGCAGCACGGGGTTGGTTGGTGGCTACACCTTC
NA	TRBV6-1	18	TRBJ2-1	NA	CASSGHGTTPGGVREQFF	TGTGCCAGCAGTGGGCACGGGACAACCCCTGGGGGGGTTCGGGAGCAGTTCTTC
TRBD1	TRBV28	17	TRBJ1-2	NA	CASRITGTGGRLAGYTF	TGTGCCAGCAGGATCACCGGGACAGGGGGCAGATTAGCAGGCTACACCTTC
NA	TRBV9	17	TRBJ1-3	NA	CASSVGMGGVSRNTIYF	TGTGCCAGCAGCGTAGGGATGGGGGGAGTAAGCCGAAACACCATATATTTT
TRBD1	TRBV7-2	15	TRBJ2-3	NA	CASSPGQGRIDTQYF	TGTGCCAGCAGCCCGGGACAGGGTAGGATCGATACGCAGTATTTT
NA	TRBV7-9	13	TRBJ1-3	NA	CSSSSWGRNTIYF	TGTTCCAGCAGTTCATGGGGCAGAAACACCATATATTTT
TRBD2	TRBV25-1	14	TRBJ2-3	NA	CASPSGGPTDTQYF	TGTGCCAGCCCTAGCGGGGGACCCACAGATACGCAGTATTTT
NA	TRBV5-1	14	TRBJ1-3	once	CASSSSGTGNTIYF	TGCGCCAGCAGCTCATCGGGGACTGGAAACACCATATATTTT
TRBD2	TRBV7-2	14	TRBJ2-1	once	CASSSSGSSHEQFF	TGTGCCAGCAGCTCTAGCGGCTCAAGCCATGAGCAGTTCTTC
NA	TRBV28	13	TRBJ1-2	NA	CASSLWRARGYTF	TGTGCCAGCAGTTTATGGCGGGCTAGGGGCTACACCTTC
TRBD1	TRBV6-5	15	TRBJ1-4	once	CASRNNRGRDEKLFF	TGTGCCAGCAGAAACAACAGGGGGCGCGATGAAAAACTGTTTTTT
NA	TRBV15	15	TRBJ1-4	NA	CATSRDRSLNEKLFF	TGTGCCACCAGCAGAGACAGGTCACTGAATGAAAAACTGTTTTTT
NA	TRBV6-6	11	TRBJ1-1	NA	CASIRGAEAFF	TGTGCCAGCATCCGGGGGGCGGAAGCTTTCTTT
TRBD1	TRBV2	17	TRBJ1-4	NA	CASKLGGQGTQLQGLFF	TGTGCCAGCAAACTAGGGGGACAGGGGACCCAGCTTCAAGGACTGTTTTTT
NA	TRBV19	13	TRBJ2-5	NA	CASSIGRQETQYF	TGTGCCAGTAGTATCGGGAGACAAGAGACCCAGTACTTC
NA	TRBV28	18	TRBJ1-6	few	CASSPPSHGSSYNSPLHF	TGTGCCAGCAGTCCGCCCAGTCATGGGAGTTCCTATAATTCACCCCTCCACTTT
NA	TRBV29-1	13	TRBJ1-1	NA	CSVAPDKNTEAFF	TGCAGCGTTGCCCCCGACAAGAACACTGAAGCTTTCTTT
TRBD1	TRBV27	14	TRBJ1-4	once	CASSSRQGDEKLFF	TGTGCCAGCAGTTCCCGACAGGGTGATGAAAAACTGTTTTTT
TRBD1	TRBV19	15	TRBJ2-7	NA	CASSIGGQGSYEQYF	TGTGCCAGTAGTATAGGGGGACAGGGGAGCTACGAGCAGTACTTC
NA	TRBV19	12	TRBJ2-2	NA	CASTGVTGELFF	TGTGCCAGTACGGGAGTCACCGGGGAGCTGTTTTTT
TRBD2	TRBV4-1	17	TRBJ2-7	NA	CASSQPHSGVSSYEQYF	TGCGCCAGCAGCCAACCTCACAGCGGGGTAAGCTCCTACGAGCAGTACTTC
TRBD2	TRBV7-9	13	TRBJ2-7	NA	CASSKSGGREQYF	TGTGCCAGCAGCAAGAGCGGGGGGCGGGAGCAGTACTTC